Below, 21 T cell receptor beta chains from the same sample are listed, as sequenced in a study of cytomegalovirus exposure and HLA in healthy donors. In the PCR, 60 Vbeta and 13 Jbeta primers were used. Only in-frame clones appear in the TCRdb table, and some are missing; sequencing was by immunoSEQ multiplex PCR. The data show about 150,000 clones, roughly 75% seen once. The sample taken for sequencing was PBMCs. These receptors were collected from a woman aged 45-60 years in good health and CMV-seropositive.

As for this clone: Its ends do not fully match the called genes, so a read error is possible. This chain joins TRBV11-2 and TRBJ2-5; no clear D gene. Germline CDR1 SGHAT, CDR2 FQNNGV. The CDR3 runs 15 residues. This CDR3 is CASSYSSSLREAQYF. CDR3 coding DNA: TGTGCCAGCAGCTACTCCAGCAGTCTCCGAGAGGCCCAGTACTTC.

The sample holds one count of this clone. This chain joins TRBV7-2 and TRBJ1-2; no clear D gene. CDR3 length: 13 residues. CDR1 and CDR2 from the germline V gene are SGHTA and FQGNSA. V lost 7 bases to trimming and J lost 4 bases, with 13 bases between them. In DNA form, the CDR3 reads TGTGCCAGCAACACCGGGTTCCTCTATGGCTACACCTTC. It codes for CASNTGFLYGYTF.

The rearrangement uses TRBV7-6 and TRBJ2-2; D may be TRBD1 (6 bases). V shed 5 bases and J shed 4 bases, with 20 bases lying between them. The CDR3 spans 17 residues. Germline CDR1 and CDR2: SGHVS and FNYEAQ. CDR3 loop: CASSLIPTRGSTGELFF. The DNA for the CDR3 is TGTGCCAGCAGCCTGATCCCCACCAGGGGTTCCACCGGGGAGCTGTTTTTT. The variable domain in full, with the rest retrieved from reference TRBV7-6 and TRBJ2-2, is GAGVSQSPRYKVTKRGQDVALRCDPISGHVSLYWYRQALGQGPEFLTYFNYEAQQDKSGLPNDRFSAERPEGSISTLTIQRTEQRDSAMYRCASSLIPTRGSTGELFFGEGSRLTVL.

The V gene is TRBV7-9, the J gene TRBJ1-1; 7 nucleotides agree with TRBD1. The ends lost 4 bases at V and 3 bases at J; junction bases unmatched: 2. The CDR3 extends over 13 amino acids. Germline CDR1 and CDR2: SEHNR and FQNEAQ (reference sequence). The CDR3: CASSSDRDTEAFF. The CDR3 region has the DNA TGTGCCAGCAGCTCCGACAGGGACACTGAAGCTTTCTTT.

Only one count was recorded for this clone. The chain joins TRBV5-1 to TRBJ2-3; 7 nucleotides align to TRBD2. With 7 bases clipped from V and 4 bases from J, the junction kept 12 bases outside the gene matches. The CDR3 consists of 15 residues. Germline CDR1 reads SGHRS; CDR2 reads YFSETQ. CDR3 coding DNA: TGCGCCAGCGGCGCTGCACGGGGGGTCGCAGATACGCAGTATTTT. Residues: CASGAARGVADTQYF.

The V and J genes are TRBV11-3 and TRBJ1-1; the match to TRBD1 covers 8 bases. After removal of 5 bases from V and 3 bases from J, the junction contained 11 bases not matched to a gene. The CDR3 is 16 amino acids. Germline V lookup: CDR1 SGHNT, CDR2 YENEEA. CDR3 loop: CASSPGTGRGYTEAFF. The CDR3 DNA reads as TGTGCCAGCAGCCCCGGGACAGGTAGAGGGTACACTGAAGCTTTCTTT.

J is TRBJ2-5 and V is TRBV5-6; D is perhaps TRBD1 (7 bases). The DNA end is more similar to TRBJ2-7, so the J call may be wrong. From germline, CDR1 is SGHDT and CDR2 YYEEEE. The CDR3 is made up of 15 amino acids. CDR3 DNA: TGTGCCAGCAGCCTCGGGCCAGGGGGGACCTACGAGCAGTACTTC. Translating it yields CASSLGPGGTYEQYF.

The J gene is TRBJ1-2, the V gene TRBV5-1; no clear D. The CDR3 loop spans 13 amino acids. Germline V gene sequence: CDR1 SGHRS, CDR2 YFSETQ. V gave up 4 bases and J gave up 2 bases, with 9 bases separating them. CDR3 amino acids: CASSTVPNYGYTF. The CDR3 nucleotides are TGCGCCAGCAGCACGGTCCCCAACTATGGCTACACCTTC.

Only one count was recorded for this clone. V gene TRBV15 combines with J gene TRBJ1-5, with TRBD1 matching over 10 bases. The J segment lost 5 bases and the V segment lost 1 base, leaving 5 bases of the junction unmatched. This CDR3 contains 16 residues. The germline V gene has CDR1 LNHNV and CDR2 YYDKDF (reference sequence). The CDR3 coding sequence is TGTGCCACCAGCAGAGTTCCGGGACAGGGGTATCAGCCCCAGCATTTT. It is translated as CATSRVPGQGYQPQHF.

J is TRBJ2-3 and V is TRBV7-9; perhaps TRBD2 as D (5 bases). This CDR3 is 15 amino acids long. Germline lookup yields CDR1 SEHNR and CDR2 FQNEAQ (reference sequence). V was pared by 2 bases and J by 2 bases, with 11 bases between. CDR3 sequence (DNA): TGTGCCAGCAGCTTAATCCGGGGAGCCACAGATACGCAGTATTTT. It codes for CASSLIRGATDTQYF.

This clone was counted only a few times. CDR3 coding DNA: TGTGCCAGTAGTTGGTCGACTAGCGGGGCTGTCGAGCAGTACTTC. Amino acids: CASSWSTSGAVEQYF. The rearrangement links TRBV19 to TRBJ2-7; 11 bases line up with TRBD2. V was clipped by 5 bases and J by 6 bases; unmatched bases: 9. Germline CDR1 LNHDA, CDR2 SQIVND (reference sequence). The CDR3 sequence is 15 residues long. Full variable domain (remainder filled in from reference TRBV19 and TRBJ2-7): DGGITQSPKYLFRKEGQNVTLSCEQNLNHDAMYWYRQDPGQGLRLIYYSQIVNDFQKGDIAEGYSVSREKKESFPLTVTSAQKNPTAFYLCASSWSTSGAVEQYFGPGTRLTVT.

This clone was found a few times. The rearrangement uses TRBV7-9 and TRBJ2-5, with TRBD1 identical over 7 bases. Germline V gives CDR1 SEHNR, CDR2 FQNEAQ (reference sequence). Losses at the gene ends were 5 bases for V and 2 bases for J; bases not matched to a gene: 8. This CDR3 has 15 residues. DNA for the CDR3: TGTGCCAGCAGCGCCGAGGACAGGAGGCAAGAGACCCAGTACTTC. The encoded protein is CASSAEDRRQETQYF.

The gene calls are TRBV7-2 and TRBJ2-5, with D perhaps matching TRBD2 (5 bases). V lost 2 bases, J lost 2 bases, and 15 bases lay in between. Germline V gene data show CDR1 as SGHTA and CDR2 as FQGNSA. This CDR3 is 16 amino acids long. The CDR3 region is CASSLMSSGIQETQYF. CDR3 in DNA: TGTGCCAGCAGCTTAATGTCGTCGGGGATTCAAGAGACCCAGTACTTC.

The chain couples TRBV29-1 to TRBJ1-5, with 8 bases lining up with TRBD1. Per the germline V gene, CDR1 is SQVTM and CDR2 is ANQGSEA. V shed 4 bases, J shed 2 bases, and the junction held 4 bases outside the gene matches. The CDR3 loop spans 14 amino acids. The DNA for the CDR3 is TGCAGCGTTGGGACAGGGTGGGGCAATCAGCCCCAGCATTTT. Translation gives CSVGTGWGNQPQHF.

CDR3 residues: CASSLALTSQVVTGELFF. The CDR3 DNA reads as TGTGCCAGCAGCCTGGCCCTAACTAGCCAGGTTGTCACCGGGGAGCTGTTTTTT. V usage is TRBV5-8 and J usage is TRBJ2-2; TRBD2 is a possible D gene (6 bases). V was clipped by 4 bases and J by 4 bases, with 23 bases between them. Germline CDR1 is SGHTS and CDR2 is YDEGEE. This CDR3 contains 18 residues.

CDR3 DNA sequence: TGTGCCAGCTCATCCTCGGGACAGGGAGGAAACACCATATATTTT. Encoded protein: CASSSSGQGGNTIYF. V usage is TRBV18 and J usage is TRBJ1-3; 9 bases line up with TRBD1. The CDR3 sequence is 15 residues long. The ends lost 5 bases at V and 4 bases at J; junction bases unmatched: 6. The V gene's germline CDR1 is KGHSH and CDR2 LQKENI.

CDR3 coding DNA: TGTGCCAGCAGCTCCTTCGGTGCTGGACAGGGGAGTTTGAGCTACACCTTC. It codes for CASSSFGAGQGSLSYTF. The chain carries TRBV7-2 and TRBJ1-2, with 9 bases that match TRBD1. With 4 bases clipped from V and 9 bases from J, the junction kept 18 bases outside the gene matches. Germline CDR1 reads SGHTA; CDR2 reads FQGNSA. CDR3 size: 17 residues.

The chain joins TRBV29-1 to TRBJ2-3; 11 bases fit TRBD2. The V segment lost 0 bases and the J segment 3 bases; nucleotides outside the gene matches: 14. Germline V CDR1 and CDR2: SQVTM, ANQGSEA. The CDR3 covers 19 residues. The CDR3 is CSVEDRFSGGAVRTDTQYF. The CDR3 DNA follows: TGCAGCGTTGAAGACCGATTTAGCGGGGGGGCGGTGAGGACAGATACGCAGTATTTT.

V gene TRBV10-2 combines with J gene TRBJ1-1; D gene uncertain. V lost 3 bases to trimming and J lost 6 bases, with 8 bases between them. The CDR3 has 12 amino acids. The germline gives CDR1 WSHSY, CDR2 SAAADI. The CDR3 here is CASSEREAEAFF. The CDR3 bases are TGCGCCAGCAGTGAACGAGAAGCTGAAGCTTTCTTT.

This clone has a handful of counts. V usage is TRBV15 and J usage is TRBJ2-2; perhaps TRBD1 as D (6 bases). Trimming pared 5 bases from V and 6 bases from J, leaving 13 bases between. The V gene's germline CDR1 is LNHNV and CDR2 YYDKDF (reference sequence). The CDR3 spans 14 residues. The CDR3 DNA follows: TGTGCCACCAGCGGACCGGGACATGCCGGGGAGCTGTTTTTT. This encodes CATSGPGHAGELFF.

The rearrangement joins TRBV6-5 to TRBJ1-1; a possible D gene is TRBD1 (5 bases). The CDR3 runs 13 residues. Germline CDR1 reads MNHEY; CDR2 reads SVGAGI. Trimming took off 6 bases at V and 4 bases at J, with 12 bases between the two ends. Written as DNA, the CDR3 is TGTGCCAGCAGCGCCAGGGAAGGCACTGAAGCTTTCTTT. Amino acid sequence: CASSAREGTEAFF.